The next 27 T cell receptor beta chains were all read from a single sample in a study of post-analysis software for immune sequencing data. The library was made from cDNA and included unique molecular identifiers. From the PCR reads, TCRdb called clonotypes with MiXCR, one entry per CDR3 protein. The sample has roughly 800,000 distinct CDR3 sequences; 46% are singletons. General study points: Roughly five TRBV segments appeared more often in patients than in controls, and TRBV5-6, TRBV5-1 and TRBV20-1 were among these.

Their cognate antigens are unknown. Specimen: blood. The receptors here all came from a girl between 5 and 17 years old with multiple sclerosis.

The CDR3 nucleotides are TGTGCCAGCAGTACCTTCGGGGGCGTAAATGGCTACACCTTC. This encodes CASSTFGGVNGYTF. The V gene is TRBV27, the J gene TRBJ1-2; D possibly corresponds to TRBD1 (6 bases). V lost 5 bases and J 6 bases, leaving 16 bases between the germline ends. CDR1 is MNHEY and CDR2 is SMNVEV in the germline V gene (reference sequence). There are 14 residues in the CDR3.

The chain carries TRBV12-3 or TRBV12-4 and TRBJ2-5; D ambiguous. The V end lost 5 bases, the J end lost 5 bases, and 12 bases lay between the germline ends. This CDR3 contains 13 residues. The CDR3 bases are TGTGCCAGCAGTCCCGGGCACCCGGAGACCCAGTACTTC. The encoded protein is CASSPGHPETQYF.

This clonotype was observed a single time. The chain recombines TRBV7-2 with TRBJ2-7; 8 bases map to TRBD2. This CDR3 is built from 17 residues. CDR1 is SGHTA and CDR2 is FQGNSA in the germline V gene. The V segment lost 1 base and the J segment 3 bases; nucleotides outside the gene matches: 11. Written as DNA, the CDR3 is TGTGCCAGCAGCTTAGTCCCGGGGGGGCAGGGCTTCTACGAGCAGTACTTC. This gives the protein CASSLVPGGQGFYEQYF.

V and J are TRBV11-1 and TRBJ2-4, with D perhaps matching TRBD1 or TRBD2 (6 bases each). Trimming removed 6 bases at V and 8 bases at J, with 14 bases between. Per the germline V gene, CDR1 is SGHAT and CDR2 is FQDESV (reference sequence). The CDR3 runs 13 residues. The CDR3 sequence: CASSLAGEDIQYF. The CDR3 DNA is TGTGCCAGCAGTCTCGCAGGGGAGGACATTCAGTACTTC. The variable domain in full, completed from reference TRBV11-1 and TRBJ2-4, reads EAEVAQSPRYKITEKSQAVAFWCDPISGHATLYWYRQILGQGPELLVQFQDESVVDDSQLPKDRFSAERLKGVDSTLKIQPAELGDSAMYLCASSLAGEDIQYFGAGTRLSVL.

The gene calls are TRBV20-1 and TRBJ2-7, with TRBD2 identical over 8 bases. V shed 2 bases and J 0 bases; nucleotides not matched to a gene: 6. The CDR3 loop spans 15 amino acids. CDR1 is DFQATT and CDR2 is SNEGSKA in the germline V gene (reference sequence). In DNA form, the CDR3 reads TGCAGTGCTAGAATGGCCGGGAGGGGCTCCTACGAGCAGTACTTC. Translating gives CSARMAGRGSYEQYF.

J is TRBJ2-1 and V is TRBV7-9, with D possibly being TRBD1 or TRBD2 (5 bases each). CDR3 size: 18 residues. Germline V gene lookup returns CDR1 SEHNR and CDR2 FQNEAQ (reference sequence). Deletions cut 1 base from V and 0 bases from J, with 16 bases between. The CDR3 DNA sequence: TGTGCCAGCAGCTTAGGGGGGACCAGGTCGAGCTCCTACAATGAGCAGTTCTTC. This sequence encodes CASSLGGTRSSSYNEQFF.

This clonotype was seen a few times. The V and J genes are TRBV20-1 and TRBJ2-4; D remains unclear. This CDR3 comprises 15 residues. V was pared by 6 bases and J by 2 bases, with 17 bases between. Germline V gene data show CDR1 as DFQATT and CDR2 as SNEGSKA (reference sequence). The CDR3 protein is CSARLDGLTKNIQYF. The CDR3, as DNA: TGCAGTGCCCGACTCGACGGCCTGACCAAAAACATTCAGTACTTC.

This clonotype was seen more than once but under ten times. CDR3 coding DNA: TGTGCCAGCAGCGTAGGCGGCGGGACGACTCGACGATATGGCTACACCTTC. Translated, it gives CASSVGGGTTRRYGYTF. The chain combines TRBV7-9 with TRBJ1-2; D might be TRBD1 (5 bases). The CDR3 is 17 residues long. Trimming shortened V by 5 bases and J by 5 bases, and 24 bases separated the two germline ends. Germline CDR1 SEHNR, CDR2 FQNEAQ (reference sequence).

This clonotype has ten or more counts. An end of the junction does not agree with germline; a read error may underlie this. The chain combines TRBV4-3 with TRBJ2-3; the D gene is possibly TRBD1 (5 bases). The CDR3 runs to 14 residues. The germline V gene encodes CDR1 LGHNA and CDR2 YSLEER. The chain's CDR3 is CASSQVGGTDTQYF. The CDR3 DNA reads as TGTGCCAGCAGCCAAGTAGGGGGCACAGATACGCAGTATTTT.

This clonotype was recorded only once. The genes are TRBV7-9 and TRBJ2-1, with TRBD2 identical over 7 bases. Germline V gives CDR1 SEHNR, CDR2 FQNEAQ (reference sequence). This CDR3 comprises 16 residues. Losses at the gene ends were 6 bases for V and 7 bases for J; bases not matched to a gene: 15. CDR3 amino acids: CASSRTSAGLLNEQFF. The CDR3 nucleotides are TGTGCCAGCAGTCGTACTAGCGCCGGGCTGTTGAATGAGCAGTTCTTC.

The chain couples TRBV27 to TRBJ2-3; a weak D match, TRBD1 (5 bases). Germline CDR1 and CDR2: MNHEY and SMNVEV (reference sequence). The CDR3 has 15 residues. V lost 4 bases and J 0 bases, leaving 11 bases between the germline ends. CDR3 sequence reads: CASSSTGSSTDTQYF. CDR3 bases: TGTGCCAGCAGTTCCACAGGTTCTAGCACAGATACGCAGTATTTT.

This clonotype has just a few counts. This chain joins TRBV5-1 and TRBJ2-7; D gene ambiguous. Trimming removed 0 bases from V and 4 bases from J, with 14 bases in between. The CDR3 length is 15 residues. In germline, CDR1 is SGHRS, CDR2 YFSETQ. In DNA, the CDR3 is TGCGCCAGCAGCTTGGCCGGCACAGACCCTTACGAGCAGTACTTC. Translated: CASSLAGTDPYEQYF.

The J gene is TRBJ2-1, the V gene TRBV7-6; 7 bases are a match to TRBD1. The germline V gene has CDR1 SGHVS and CDR2 FNYEAQ. The CDR3 runs to 14 residues. V lost 8 bases, J lost 6 bases, and 10 bases stayed unmatched. This CDR3 reads CASGRGQLGNEQFF. CDR3 DNA: TGTGCCAGCGGTAGGGGACAGCTGGGCAATGAGCAGTTCTTC.

The V and J genes are TRBV7-9 and TRBJ2-1; D uncertain. V was pared by 2 bases and J by 5 bases, with 10 bases between. CDR3 length: 14 amino acids. In germline, CDR1 is SEHNR, CDR2 FQNEAQ (reference sequence). The DNA of the CDR3 is TGTGCCAGCAGCTTACCCTTGACGCACAATGAGCAGTTCTTC. Protein product: CASSLPLTHNEQFF.

The rearrangement links TRBV7-6 to TRBJ2-5, with D possibly matching TRBD1 (5 bases). The DNA end is more similar to TRBJ2-7, so the J call may be wrong. Germline CDR1 is SGHVS and CDR2 is FNYEAQ. CDR3 length equals 14 residues. CDR3 protein: CASSFRAGPYEQYF. CDR3 DNA: TGTGCCAGCAGCTTTAGGGCAGGGCCCTACGAGCAGTACTTC.

This chain joins TRBV5-6 and TRBJ1-2; D unresolved. The CDR3 length is 14 residues. Trimming pared 0 bases from V and 0 bases from J, leaving 6 bases between. From germline, CDR1 is SGHDT and CDR2 YYEEEE. The CDR3 nucleotides are TGTGCCAGCAGCTTGGGCGGTTCTAACTATGGCTACACCTTC. This translates into CASSLGGSNYGYTF.

The chain carries TRBV20-1 and TRBJ2-7, with TRBD2 as a possible D gene (7 bases). V dropped 6 bases and J dropped 2 bases, with 14 bases sitting between them. Germline CDR1 is DFQATT and CDR2 is SNEGSKA (reference sequence). The CDR3 loop spans 13 amino acids. CDR3 bases: TGCAGTGCCCTCGGGGGGCTTACCTACGAGCAGTACTTC. Protein product: CSALGGLTYEQYF.

This sequence joins TRBV13 and TRBJ1-2; a weak D match, TRBD1 (6 bases). The V and J ends lost 0 bases and 8 bases respectively, with 22 bases between them. This CDR3 contains 17 residues. The V gene's germline CDR1 is PRHDT and CDR2 FYEKMQ (reference sequence). The CDR3 protein is CASSLGNYGDRRRGYTF. CDR3 coding DNA: TGTGCCAGCAGCTTAGGAAATTATGGTGACAGGCGGCGGGGCTACACCTTC.

In the case of this clonotype: A read error is possible here, since a much larger clone lies one base away. The rearrangement links TRBV7-2 to TRBJ2-7; D unresolved. The germline V gene encodes CDR1 SGHTA and CDR2 FQGNSA. The CDR3 loop spans 12 amino acids. Deletions cut 5 bases from V and 0 bases from J, with 5 bases between. CDR3 sequence reads: CASSTPSYEQYF. The CDR3 DNA reads TGTGCCAGCAGCACCCCCTCCTACGAGCAGTACTTC.

The V gene is TRBV5-1, the J gene TRBJ2-4; D gene unclear. The end of the DNA is better explained by TRBJ2-5, so the J call may be wrong. The CDR3 runs 15 residues. From germline, CDR1 is SGHRS and CDR2 YFSETQ. CDR3 DNA: TGCGCCAGCAGCTTGGGCCTTTCCACGGGAGAGACCCAGTACTTC. It is translated as CASSLGLSTGETQYF.

The V and J genes are TRBV20-1 and TRBJ2-7; 7 bases line up with TRBD1. This CDR3 region has 16 residues. Germline V gene data show CDR1 as DFQATT and CDR2 as SNEGSKA (reference sequence). Unmatched junction bases numbered 16, after V lost 7 bases and J lost 1 base. The DNA for the CDR3 is TGCAGTGTTAAGGCTGTTCGGGACAGCGGTTCCTACGAGCAGTACTTC. Residues: CSVKAVRDSGSYEQYF.

The V and J genes are TRBV9 and TRBJ2-1, with TRBD2 identical over 13 bases. Germline trimming cut 0 bases from V and 8 bases from J; bases unmatched to any gene: 8. CDR1 is SGDLS and CDR2 is YYNGEE in the germline V gene. The CDR3 is made up of 17 amino acids. CDR3 coding DNA: TGTGCCAGCAGCGTAGAAGGACTAGCGGGAGTTGGCTATGAGCAGTTCTTC. Its protein is CASSVEGLAGVGYEQFF.

V usage is TRBV9 and J usage is TRBJ2-5; 8 bases align to TRBD2. V trimming: 4 bases; J trimming: 4 bases; junction bases outside the gene matches: 9. CDR1 is SGDLS, CDR2 YYNGEE, per germline. There are 15 residues in the CDR3. DNA of the CDR3: TGTGCCAGCAGCTCCGGGGAGCGGGAGTCAGAGACCCAGTACTTC. Amino acids: CASSSGERESETQYF.

This clonotype was seen more than once but under ten times. The CDR3 sequence is CASSRQTGDNALPTF. CDR3 bases: TGTGCCAGCTCACGACAGACAGGGGACAATGCCTTGCCCACCTTC. The chain is built from TRBV18 and TRBJ1-2; 8 nucleotides agree with TRBD1. In germline, CDR1 is KGHSH, CDR2 LQKENI. Losses at the gene ends were 4 bases for V and 13 bases for J; bases not matched to a gene: 17. This CDR3 has 15 amino acids.

This clonotype was counted between two and nine times. The chain couples TRBV6-5 to TRBJ1-2; TRBD1 matches at 8 bases. Germline V gene lookup returns CDR1 MNHEY and CDR2 SVGAGI. V shed 0 bases, J shed 4 bases, and the junction held 7 bases outside the gene matches. The CDR3 extends over 16 amino acids. The CDR3 bases are TGTGCCAGCAGTTACTCGAGTTCAGGGGGCTTCTATGGCTACACCTTC. This translates into CASSYSSSGGFYGYTF.

This chain connects TRBV3-1 to TRBJ2-1, with D possibly being TRBD2 (6 bases). Trimming took off 4 bases at V and 12 bases at J, with 10 bases between the two ends. Looked up from germline, CDR1 is LGHDT and CDR2 is YNNKEL (reference sequence). The CDR3 extends over 11 amino acids. This CDR3 is CASSRELAQFF. The CDR3 DNA reads as TGTGCCAGCAGCCGTGAACTAGCGCAGTTCTTC.

The chain combines TRBV4-3 with TRBJ2-7, with a tentative D call TRBD1 (5 bases). This CDR3 contains 14 residues. Per the germline V gene, CDR1 is LGHNA and CDR2 is YSLEER. Deletions cut 7 bases from V and 0 bases from J, with 13 bases between. CDR3 protein: CASKPRVASYEQYF. DNA of the CDR3: TGCGCCAGCAAGCCCAGGGTGGCCTCCTACGAGCAGTACTTC.